The source of this T cell receptor beta chain is a study of OX40 agonist ivuxolimab in advanced cancers. The wider study: In this trial design, patients received ivuxolimab intravenously at 0.01 to 10 mg/kg every 2 weeks. Aged roughly 20 to 85 with a mean of approximately 57 years, they were about 80% male. Partial responses were observed in three patients, of whom one had hepatocellular carcinoma and two had cutaneous melanoma.

Germline lookup yields CDR1 MNHEY and CDR2 SVGAGI. V lost 6 bases, J lost 1 base, and 8 bases lay in between. The CDR3 is 13 amino acids. The method was immunoSEQ multiplex PCR; TCRdb's version includes in-frame clones alone and lacks a portion of them. The table includes some 16,000 clones, 70% to 90% detected once. Individuals having autoimmune disease history or systemic immunosuppression were not enrolled. This TCR derives from an adult with an advanced solid tumor such as melanoma, head and neck, liver or kidney cancer. Sequences were derived from CD4+ or CD8+ T cells sorted from blood, sampled in a trial of the OX40 agonist ivuxolimab. The chain is built from TRBV6-5 and TRBJ2-3; D is unresolved. CDR3 amino acids: CASSQRRTDTQYF. The CDR3 coding sequence is TGTGCCAGCAGCCAGAGACGCACAGATACGCAGTATTTT.